These T cell receptor beta chains were read from a single sample in a study of T-cell reconstitution after alpha-beta-depleted transplantation in children. Each CDR3 protein is one row after TCRdb ran MiXCR on the PCR reads. Here the sample spans about 500,000 distinct CDR3 sequences, 32% being singletons. Material: PBMCs from the stem cell graft donor, obtained from the stem cell graft. These receptors were taken from a human donor who donated a stem cell graft to a child with aplastic anemia. The CDR3 runs from the conserved cysteine through the conserved F or W.

j_call,v_call,cdr3_aa
TRBJ1-2,TRBV7-2,CASSLLEGADRGLGYTF
TRBJ1-1,TRBV2,CASSENRGPDTEAFF
TRBJ1-2,TRBV2,CASSFTGGYTF
TRBJ1-1,TRBV9,CASSPLSAPEAFF
TRBJ2-3,TRBV6-5,CASSPYGDTQYF
TRBJ1-2,TRBV7-2,CASSLDPGANYGYTF
TRBJ2-1,TRBV5-1,CASSSTSGRQNEQFF
TRBJ1-5,TRBV20-1,CSARTGGFNQPQHF
TRBJ2-1,TRBV12-3/TRBV12-4,CASSSGGRWNEQFF
TRBJ1-1,TRBV6-5,CASSYGPEAFF
TRBJ1-4,TRBV25-1,CASSESATLIEKLFF
TRBJ2-4,TRBV5-1,CASSLTGSIGNIQYF
TRBJ2-1,TRBV20-1,CSALGTSGRYNEQFF
TRBJ1-4,TRBV10-3,CAISESQGNEKLFF
TRBJ1-4,TRBV6-1,CASSSGATNEKLFF
TRBJ1-1,TRBV29-1,CSGGPEAFF
TRBJ2-1,TRBV28,CASSPYARSYNEQFF
TRBJ1-1,TRBV5-1,CASSAQVRGPKTGAFF
TRBJ2-1,TRBV4-2,CASSQDLGTAHNEQFF
TRBJ2-1,TRBV30,CAWSVPVNEQFF
TRBJ2-1,TRBV7-2,CASSLRDQQFF
TRBJ1-1,TRBV27,CASSLLGENTEAFF
TRBJ1-2,TRBV20-1,CSASGGINYGYTF
TRBJ2-6,TRBV18,CASSPDRSGANVLTF
TRBJ2-2,TRBV7-8,CASSFGGKNTGELFF
TRBJ2-7,TRBV29-1,CSVKIQGYEQYF
TRBJ2-3,TRBV7-2,CASILAASTDTQYF
TRBJ1-3,TRBV20-1,CSASVGISGNTIYF
TRBJ2-5,TRBV27,CASSLSPSGGETQYF
TRBJ2-7,TRBV4-3,CASSQVWTTGNEQYF
TRBJ1-6,TRBV5-5,CASSLRAAIYNSPLHF
TRBJ2-2,TRBV7-8,CASSSTRTRLAGDDGGELFF
TRBJ1-5,TRBV6-5,CASKQGGQPQHF
TRBJ1-2,TRBV7-9,CASSLDGTGEDGYTF
TRBJ1-4,TRBV4-3,CASSQEPQGVNEKLFF
TRBJ1-2,TRBV7-2,CASSSPAEGMDGYTF
TRBJ1-2,TRBV7-8,CASSLSTGNYGYTF
TRBJ2-1,TRBV19,CASTPPDRPYNEQFF
TRBJ2-7,TRBV14,CASSQAGTSGNYEQYF
TRBJ1-3,TRBV18,CASSKGVSGNTIYF
TRBJ1-1,TRBV9,CASSYIPGTTEAFF
TRBJ2-1,TRBV7-2,CASSRPGLAGGQNEQFF
TRBJ1-2,TRBV9,CASSVARTGGNGYTF
TRBJ1-5,TRBV28,CASSSEGGGTQPQHF
TRBJ2-5,TRBV6-2/TRBV6-3,CASSQWTSGRMETQYF
TRBJ2-1,TRBV20-1,CSARTSGSSYNEQFF
TRBJ1-1,TRBV20-1,CSGTPNTEAFF
TRBJ1-1,TRBV18,CASSPQATGSFTEAFF